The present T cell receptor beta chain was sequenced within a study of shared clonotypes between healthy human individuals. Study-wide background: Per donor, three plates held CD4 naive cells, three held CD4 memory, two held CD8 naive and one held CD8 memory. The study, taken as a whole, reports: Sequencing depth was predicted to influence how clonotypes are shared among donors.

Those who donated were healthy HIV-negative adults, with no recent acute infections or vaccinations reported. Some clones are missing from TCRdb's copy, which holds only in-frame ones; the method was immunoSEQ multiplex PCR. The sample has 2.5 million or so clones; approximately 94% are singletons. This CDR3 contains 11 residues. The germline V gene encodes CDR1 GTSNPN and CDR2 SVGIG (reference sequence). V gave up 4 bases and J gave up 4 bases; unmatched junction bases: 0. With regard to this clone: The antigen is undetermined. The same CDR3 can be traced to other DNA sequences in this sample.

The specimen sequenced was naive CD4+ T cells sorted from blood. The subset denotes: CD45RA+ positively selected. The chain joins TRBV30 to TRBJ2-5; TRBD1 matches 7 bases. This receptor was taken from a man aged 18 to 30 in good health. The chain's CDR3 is CAWTGGETQYF. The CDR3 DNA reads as TGTGCCTGGACAGGGGGAGAGACCCAGTACTTC.